A single sample gave rise to the 30 T cell receptor beta chains below, sequenced in a study of cytomegalovirus exposure and HLA in healthy donors. PCR involved 60 Vbeta and 13 Jbeta primers. Some clones are missing from TCRdb's copy, which holds only in-frame ones; the method was immunoSEQ multiplex PCR. The table shows roughly 140,000 clones, with around 76% occurring only once. The sequencing input was PBMCs. The receptor set was obtained from a male donor in good health and CMV-seronegative.

This clone turned up a few times. The rearrangement uses TRBV18 and TRBJ1-2; 8 bases fit TRBD1. The J segment lost 6 bases and the V segment lost 1 base, leaving 7 bases of the junction unmatched. The CDR3 has 15 residues. CDR1 is KGHSH, CDR2 LQKENI, per germline. The CDR3 loop is CASSPQDRGGDGYTF. CDR3 nucleotides: TGTGCCAGCTCACCACAAGACAGGGGAGGAGATGGCTACACCTTC.

The chain couples TRBV7-6 to TRBJ2-7; D is possibly TRBD2 (5 bases). The germline gives CDR1 SGHVS, CDR2 FNYEAQ. This CDR3 contains 12 residues. V was trimmed by 5 bases and J by 6 bases, leaving 11 bases between them. CDR3 in DNA: TGTGCCAGCAGCCGGCCTCGGGGCGAGCAGTACTTC. Amino acids: CASSRPRGEQYF.

This clone was seen a handful of times. This sample includes further DNA sequences coding for the same CDR3. V usage is TRBV5-1 and J usage is TRBJ1-4; D gene unclear. CDR3 length equals 15 residues. The V and J ends lost 0 bases and 0 bases respectively, with 6 bases between them. Germline loops: CDR1 SGHRS, CDR2 YFSETQ. CDR3 coding DNA: TGCGCCAGCAGCTTGGCCGGGGCAACTAATGAAAAACTGTTTTTT. It is translated as CASSLAGATNEKLFF. The whole variable domain, filled in from reference TRBV5-1 and TRBJ1-4, reads KAGVTQTPRYLIKTRGQQVTLSCSPISGHRSVSWYQQTPGQGLQFLFEYFSETQRNKGNFPGRFSGRQFSNSRSEMNVSTLELGDSALYLCASSLAGATNEKLFFGSGTQLSVL.

This clone was recorded only once. The rearrangement uses TRBV27 and TRBJ1-5; TRBD1 aligns across 7 bases. V gave up 6 bases and J gave up 6 bases; unmatched junction bases: 8. The CDR3 extends over 14 amino acids. Germline V gives CDR1 MNHEY, CDR2 SMNVEV (reference sequence). DNA of the CDR3: TGTGCCAGCAGCCCCGACAGGGAGGCTCAGCCCCAGCATTTT. It specifies CASSPDREAQPQHF.

The V and J genes are TRBV5-6 and TRBJ1-1, with no clear D. The CDR3 is made up of 15 amino acids. Trimming stripped 2 bases from V and 3 bases from J, with 14 bases between. CDR1 is SGHDT and CDR2 is YYEEEE in the germline V gene. This CDR3 reads CASSFTRLWDTEAFF. DNA for the CDR3: TGTGCCAGCAGCTTTACTAGGCTATGGGACACTGAAGCTTTCTTT.

The chain combines TRBV18 with TRBJ2-7; TRBD2 agrees at 14 bases. Losses at the gene ends were 1 base for V and 12 bases for J; bases not matched to a gene: 14. The germline V gene encodes CDR1 KGHSH and CDR2 LQKENI. This CDR3 comprises 17 residues. CDR3 in amino acids: CASSPLGTGTSGRGVYF. DNA for the CDR3: TGTGCCAGCTCACCACTAGGCACCGGGACTAGCGGGAGAGGCGTGTACTTC.

The chain carries TRBV19 and TRBJ2-2; D call uncertain. V lost 3 bases and J 1 base, leaving 9 bases between the germline ends. The germline V gene encodes CDR1 LNHDA and CDR2 SQIVND (reference sequence). The CDR3 contains 15 residues. The CDR3 sequence is CASSITQMNTGELFF. Written as DNA, the CDR3 is TGTGCCAGTAGTATTACACAGATGAACACCGGGGAGCTGTTTTTT. The variable domain in full, completed from reference TRBV19 and TRBJ2-2, reads DGGITQSPKYLFRKEGQNVTLSCEQNLNHDAMYWYRQDPGQGLRLIYYSQIVNDFQKGDIAEGYSVSREKKESFPLTVTSAQKNPTAFYLCASSITQMNTGELFFGEGSRLTVL.

This clone was recorded only once. The chain couples TRBV29-1 to TRBJ2-1, with 8 positions matching TRBD1. The V gene end was trimmed by 4 bases and the J gene end by 3 bases; junction bases not matched to a gene: 11. The CDR3 sequence is 16 residues long. CDR1 is SQVTM and CDR2 is ANQGSEA in the germline V gene. The CDR3 loop reads CSVVGGWTGNYNEQFF. The CDR3 bases are TGCAGCGTTGTCGGAGGGTGGACAGGGAACTACAATGAGCAGTTCTTC.

This chain connects TRBV7-9 to TRBJ1-2; 7 bases fit TRBD1. CDR1 is SEHNR and CDR2 is FQNEAQ in the germline V gene (reference sequence). V lost 5 bases, J lost 4 bases, and 10 bases stayed unmatched. The CDR3 is made up of 15 amino acids. CDR3 protein: CASSPEGRGSYGYTF. The CDR3 DNA sequence: TGTGCCAGCAGCCCCGAGGGCAGGGGGAGCTATGGCTACACCTTC.

This clone was found a few times. The chain employs TRBV18 and TRBJ1-3; 7 positions match TRBD1. The trim removed 4 bases at V and 3 bases at J, leaving 6 bases unmatched. The CDR3 runs to 15 residues. From germline, CDR1 is KGHSH and CDR2 LQKENI. The CDR3: CASSRDRALGNTIYF. The CDR3 coding sequence is TGTGCCAGCTCACGAGACAGGGCTCTTGGAAACACCATATATTTT.

The chain carries TRBV6-6 and TRBJ1-1, with D tentatively TRBD1 (5 bases). CDR1 and CDR2 from the germline V gene are MNHNY and SVGAGI (reference sequence). The CDR3 has 12 amino acids. The V and J ends lost 7 bases and 3 bases respectively, with 9 bases between them. Here the CDR3 DNA reads TGTGCCAGCACCCAGGGTTACACTGAAGCTTTCTTT. This encodes CASTQGYTEAFF.

The V call is TRBV19, the J call TRBJ2-5; 9 nucleotides line up with TRBD2. Germline V gene sequence: CDR1 LNHDA, CDR2 SQIVND (reference sequence). Trimming took 5 bases from V and 1 from J; bases not matched to a gene: 2. The CDR3 is 14 amino acids. As DNA, the CDR3 is TGTGCCAGTAGTGCGGGGGGGGGCCAAGAGACCCAGTACTTC. As protein: CASSAGGGQETQYF.

With respect to this clone: The junction differs from germline at one of its ends, possibly a read error. The chain combines TRBV9 with TRBJ2-1; a weak D match, TRBD2 (5 bases). This CDR3 contains 13 residues. Germline V gene data show CDR1 as SGDLS and CDR2 as YYNGEE. CDR3 bases: TGTGCCAGCAGAGTAGATCTAGCTCTTGAGCAGTTCTTC. Residues: CASRVDLALEQFF.

V gene TRBV27 combines with J gene TRBJ2-2, with 15 bases identical to TRBD2. The CDR3 sequence is 21 residues long. Per the germline V gene, CDR1 is MNHEY and CDR2 is SMNVEV (reference sequence). V was pared by 6 bases and J by 3 bases, with 17 bases of the junction left unmatched. CDR3 DNA sequence: TGTGCCAGCAGCCTACGGCGGACTAGCGGGAGGGAGGGAGTTGACACCGGGGAGCTGTTTTTT. It specifies CASSLRRTSGREGVDTGELFF.

This clone was seen just once. This chain uses TRBV11-3 with TRBJ2-1; D remains ambiguous. V was clipped by 5 bases and J by 0 bases, with 11 bases between them. Germline CDR1 SGHNT, CDR2 YENEEA. The CDR3 runs to 15 residues. Written as DNA, the CDR3 is TGTGCCAGCAGCCGTGAGGCCGTCTCCTACAATGAGCAGTTCTTC. Translated: CASSREAVSYNEQFF.

The rearrangement links TRBV30 to TRBJ2-7, with no clear D. CDR3 length: 15 amino acids. Per the germline V gene, CDR1 is GTSNPN and CDR2 is SVGIG (reference sequence). Trimming stripped 0 bases from V and 0 bases from J, with 12 bases between. CDR3 DNA: TGTGCCTGGAGTGTACGAAGTGGGCTCTCCTACGAGCAGTACTTC. Its translation is CAWSVRSGLSYEQYF.

The chain links TRBV5-1 to TRBJ1-2, with D perhaps TRBD1 (5 bases). This CDR3 spans 15 amino acids. The germline V and J ends were trimmed by 3 bases and 2 bases, with 14 bases remaining between them. Germline CDR1 is SGHRS and CDR2 is YFSETQ. CDR3 in DNA: TGCGCCAGCAGCTGGGGGGGAGGCGGAAACTATGGCTACACCTTC. It specifies CASSWGGGGNYGYTF.

The rearrangement links TRBV20-1 to TRBJ1-1, with TRBD1 as a possible D gene (6 bases). The V gene's germline CDR1 is DFQATT and CDR2 SNEGSKA (reference sequence). This CDR3 is 10 amino acids long. V gave up 6 bases and J gave up 7 bases, with 9 bases separating them. CDR3 loop: CSAGRGEAFF. CDR3 nucleotide sequence: TGCAGTGCCGGCAGGGGTGAAGCTTTCTTT.

This clone was seen only a few times. The chain couples TRBV7-9 to TRBJ2-7; 7 positions match TRBD2. This CDR3 is 14 amino acids long. J was trimmed by 4 bases and V by 5 bases; bases with no gene match: 8. Germline assignment: CDR1 SEHNR and CDR2 FQNEAQ (reference sequence). The CDR3 DNA is TGTGCCAGCAGCCGCGGGGGTAGGGCTTACGAGCAGTACTTC. Residues: CASSRGGRAYEQYF. Based on the CDR3 plus reference TRBV7-9 and TRBJ2-7, the full variable domain is DTGVSQNPRHKITKRGQNVTFRCDPISEHNRLYWYRQTLGQGPEFLTYFQNEAQLEKSRLLSDRFSAERPKGSFSTLEIQRTEQGDSAMYLCASSRGGRAYEQYFGPGTRLTVT.

V gene TRBV5-5 combines with J gene TRBJ1-2, with 7 bases identical to TRBD1. The CDR3 consists of 15 residues. V shed 2 bases, J shed 5 bases, and the junction held 9 bases outside the gene matches. Looked up from germline, CDR1 is SGHKS and CDR2 is YYEKEE (reference sequence). The CDR3 DNA sequence: TGTGCCAGCAGCTTACAGGGGAGGCCCGTTTATGGCTACACCTTC. Its translation is CASSLQGRPVYGYTF.

The rearrangement uses TRBV6-5 and TRBJ2-3, with D perhaps TRBD2 (5 bases). V dropped 6 bases and J dropped 4 bases, with 14 bases sitting between them. CDR1 and CDR2 (germline): MNHEY, SVGAGI. This CDR3 contains 14 residues. The CDR3: CASSTLGRADTQYF. In DNA, the CDR3 is TGTGCCAGCAGCACACTAGGAAGGGCAGATACGCAGTATTTT.

The chain employs TRBV5-1 and TRBJ1-2; no definite D call. The V end was cut by 5 bases, the J end by 2 bases, with 16 bases between. CDR1 SGHRS and CDR2 YFSETQ come from the germline V gene. CDR3 length: 15 residues. CDR3 sequence: CASRGSVGANYGYTF. The CDR3 DNA reads TGCGCCAGCAGGGGGAGTGTAGGTGCGAACTATGGCTACACCTTC.

This sequence joins TRBV2 and TRBJ2-1; the D is unclear. The CDR3 is made up of 14 amino acids. V gave up 4 bases and J gave up 3 bases, with 10 bases separating them. Germline CDR1 and CDR2: SNHLY and FYNNEI. CDR3 in DNA: TGTGCCAGCAGTGGAGGTTCCTTCTACAATGAGCAGTTCTTC. Translated: CASSGGSFYNEQFF.

This rearrangement joins TRBV7-3 to TRBJ1-1, with D maybe TRBD1 (6 bases). CDR1 and CDR2 from the germline V gene are SGHTA and FQGTGA. This CDR3 region has 15 residues. Trimming removed 5 bases from V and 0 bases from J, with 13 bases in between. CDR3 sequence (DNA): TGTGCCAGCAGCACCATGGACAGAATGAACACTGAAGCTTTCTTT. Translation gives CASSTMDRMNTEAFF.

The chain combines TRBV15 with TRBJ2-5; D might be TRBD2 (6 bases). From germline, CDR1 is LNHNV and CDR2 YYDKDF (reference sequence). The CDR3 runs 13 residues. Trimming took off 3 bases at V and 2 bases at J, with 7 bases between the two ends. The CDR3 loop is CATSRGLQETQYF. Written as DNA, the CDR3 is TGTGCCACCAGCAGGGGACTTCAAGAGACCCAGTACTTC.

This clone has a single count. The chain uses TRBV4-2 and TRBJ1-4; 10 nucleotides match TRBD1. CDR1 and CDR2 from the germline V gene are LGHNA and YNFKEQ. CDR3 length equals 15 residues. J was trimmed by 4 bases and V by 4 bases; bases with no gene match: 3. CDR3 loop: CASSPRDRGNEKLFF. The CDR3 DNA reads TGTGCCAGCAGCCCCCGGGACAGGGGTAATGAAAAACTGTTTTTT.

V and J are TRBV10-3 and TRBJ1-2; 8 nucleotides line up with TRBD1. The CDR3 has 15 amino acids. Trimming cost V 2 bases and J 3 bases; bases outside gene matches: 5. In germline, CDR1 is ENHRY, CDR2 SYGVKD. The CDR3 loop reads CAISESGQGYYGYTF. The CDR3 DNA reads TGTGCCATCAGTGAGAGCGGACAGGGATACTATGGCTACACCTTC.

V gene TRBV7-9 combines with J gene TRBJ2-7, with D perhaps matching TRBD2 (6 bases). V was shortened by 8 bases and J by 1 base, with 18 bases between the two germline ends. In germline, CDR1 is SEHNR, CDR2 FQNEAQ (reference sequence). This CDR3 has 15 amino acids. DNA for the CDR3: TGTGCCAGCTCCATGACCGGGAGTCCATCCTACGAGCAGTACTTC. It codes for CASSMTGSPSYEQYF.

The chain uses TRBV29-1 and TRBJ2-5; perhaps TRBD1 as D (8 bases). Germline V gene sequence: CDR1 SQVTM, CDR2 ANQGSEA. Between the trimmed V and J ends, which lost 4 bases and 4 bases, there was a span of 19 bases. This CDR3 is built from 15 residues. This CDR3 is CSVGQGAPGGETQYF. The CDR3 nucleotides are TGCAGCGTTGGGCAGGGGGCGCCGGGGGGAGAGACCCAGTACTTC.

This chain uses TRBV4-3 with TRBJ1-6; 9 bases match TRBD1. Losses at the gene ends were 0 bases for V and 8 bases for J; bases not matched to a gene: 14. The CDR3 has 19 residues. Germline CDR1 is LGHNA and CDR2 is YSLEER. Here the CDR3 DNA reads TGCGCCAGCAGCCAAGATATGGGAACTAGGACAGGGGAGGATTCACCCCTCCACTTT. Protein product: CASSQDMGTRTGEDSPLHF.